The text below deals with one T cell receptor beta chain. The CDR3 spans 17 residues. Trimming took 0 bases from V and 5 from J; bases not matched to a gene: 8. Per germline, CDR1 ENHRY and CDR2 SYGVKD. The data were taken from a study of blood T cell repertoires in COVID-19. TCRdb's copy holds only in-frame clones and misses some; the assay was immunoSEQ multiplex PCR. The profile covers a few hundred thousand clones, with nearly 90% appearing a single time and about 1.5% taken by the ten largest. The receptor was isolated from a woman aged 18-29 years who had been exposed to COVID-19. The chain employs TRBV10-3 and TRBJ2-2; 8 bases are shared with TRBD1. The sample was PBMCs or T cells enriched from blood (not recorded which). CDR3 bases: TGTGCCATCAGTGAGTCAGGGATCAACAGGGGGACCGGGGAGCTGTTTTTT. Translated: CAISESGINRGTGELFF.